Shown below are 23 T cell receptor beta chains from a single sample sequenced in a study of Ad26.COV2.S vaccination and SARS-CoV-2 variants. Here immunoSEQ multiplex PCR was the method, and the copy in TCRdb shows in-frame clones only, minus some. The table has about 680,000 clones, 89% seen once. Stated treatment: roughly 20 received Ad26.COV2.S at low or high dose, single or two shots; about 5 received placebo; per-sample allocation not given. The samples date from day 63 after the first vaccine or placebo injection. This specimen consisted of peripheral blood, obtained in a trial of Ad26.COV2.S vaccine versus placebo. Receptors originate from a person aged 18-65 years who received the Ad26.COV2.S COVID-19 vaccine or a placebo.

On this clone itself: Mismatch with germline at one junction end may stem from a read error. This chain uses TRBV7-7 with TRBJ2-5; TRBD1 agrees at 10 bases. The germline V gene encodes CDR1 SSHAT and CDR2 FNYEAQ (reference sequence). The CDR3 sequence is 15 residues long. The CDR3 sequence: CASSPGQGVQETQYF. CDR3 nucleotides: TGTGCTAGCAGCCCAGGACAGGGGGTCCAAGAGACCCAGTACTTC.

CDR3: CASSPDRAFRNEQFF. In DNA form, the CDR3 reads TGTGCCAGCAGCCCTGACCGCGCTTTCAGGAATGAGCAGTTCTTC. The chain couples TRBV4-2 to TRBJ2-1; D uncertain. The germline gives CDR1 LGHNA, CDR2 YNFKEQ. The V end lost 4 bases, the J end lost 7 bases, and 17 bases lay between the germline ends. The CDR3 contains 15 residues.

The CDR3: CASSLVFLSEQYF. The CDR3 nucleotides are TGTGCCAGCAGCTTGGTATTCCTCTCCGAGCAGTACTTC. The chain uses TRBV5-6 and TRBJ2-7; the D is unclear. CDR3 size: 13 residues. Germline V lookup: CDR1 SGHDT, CDR2 YYEEEE. With 0 bases removed from V and 6 bases from J, the gap between germline ends came to 10 bases.

The CDR3 region has the DNA TGTGCCAGCAGCCACCCGGGACTAGCACCTAATGAGCAGTTCTTC. Translation gives CASSHPGLAPNEQFF. The chain couples TRBV7-3 to TRBJ2-1, with TRBD2 identical over 9 bases. Losses at the gene ends were 5 bases for V and 7 bases for J; bases not matched to a gene: 9. CDR3 length: 15 residues. CDR1 is SGHTA, CDR2 FQGTGA, per germline.

The chain couples TRBV10-1 to TRBJ2-1, with 8 bases fitting TRBD2. J lost 5 bases, V lost 3 bases, and 6 bases had no gene match. This CDR3 has 15 amino acids. The germline V gene encodes CDR1 WNHNN and CDR2 SYGVQD (reference sequence). CDR3 region: CASSDTGGADNEQFF. The CDR3 nucleotides are TGCGCCAGCAGTGACACGGGAGGGGCGGACAATGAGCAGTTCTTC.

This rearrangement joins TRBV6-1 to TRBJ1-3; 7 bases fit TRBD1. With V trimmed by 1 base and J by 4 bases, 10 bases remained unmatched. The CDR3 has 17 amino acids. The V gene's germline CDR1 is MNHNS and CDR2 SASEGT. The CDR3 DNA reads TGTGCCAGCAGTGAAGGGGCGCAGGGGGTGACAGGAAACACCATATATTTT. It translates to CASSEGAQGVTGNTIYF.

This rearrangement joins TRBV5-6 to TRBJ2-2, with 12 bases lining up with TRBD1. The CDR3 spans 16 residues. Trimming removed 5 bases from V and 4 bases from J; junction bases left unmatched: 6. In germline, CDR1 is SGHDT, CDR2 YYEEEE. The CDR3 DNA sequence: TGTGCCAGCAGTCGGGACAGGGGGCAGGGCACCGGGGAGCTGTTTTTT. It codes for CASSRDRGQGTGELFF.

The V call is TRBV6-6, the J call TRBJ2-2, with D perhaps matching TRBD2 (6 bases). V was pared by 6 bases and J by 3 bases, with 14 bases between. Germline V lookup: CDR1 MNHNY, CDR2 SVGAGI (reference sequence). The CDR3 is 15 amino acids. The CDR3: CASRGLNFDTGELFF. As DNA, the CDR3 is TGTGCCAGCAGGGGACTGAACTTTGACACCGGGGAGCTGTTTTTT.

The V and J genes are TRBV19 and TRBJ2-1; D ambiguous. CDR1 and CDR2 from the germline V gene are LNHDA and SQIVND (reference sequence). The CDR3 runs to 13 residues. V was cut by 5 bases and J by 8 bases, with 13 bases left in between. The CDR3 region is CASSLRPRDEQFF. The CDR3 DNA reads TGTGCCAGTAGTCTAAGACCCCGGGATGAGCAGTTCTTC.

The chain employs TRBV14 and TRBJ1-1; weak D call: TRBD1 (6 bases). Germline V gene data show CDR1 as SGHDN and CDR2 as FVKESK. The CDR3 is 13 amino acids. Deletions cut 6 bases from V and 3 bases from J, with 11 bases between. For the CDR3, the DNA is TGTGCCAGCAGTGGGGGGGCCTACACTGAAGCTTTCTTT. It translates to CASSGGAYTEAFF.

This clone was detected only a few times. The V gene is TRBV27, the J gene TRBJ1-2, with 8 bases matching TRBD1. Germline trimming cut 2 bases from V and 7 bases from J; bases unmatched to any gene: 15. Germline values: CDR1 MNHEY, CDR2 SMNVEV (reference sequence). The CDR3 sequence is 17 residues long. CDR3 sequence: CASSLEPPGGNWVGYTF. The CDR3, as DNA: TGTGCCAGCAGTTTAGAACCACCAGGGGGCAATTGGGTTGGCTACACCTTC.

This sequence joins TRBV9 and TRBJ2-2, with unresolved D. CDR1 is SGDLS and CDR2 is YYNGEE in the germline V gene. V dropped 1 base and J dropped 6 bases, with 16 bases sitting between them. The CDR3 has 16 residues. This chain's CDR3 is CASSVITGQSAGELFF. In DNA form, the CDR3 reads TGTGCCAGCAGCGTAATCACCGGGCAATCGGCCGGGGAGCTGTTTTTT.

The chain is built from TRBV27 and TRBJ2-7, with unresolved D. The germline V and J ends were trimmed by 4 bases and 3 bases, with 10 bases remaining between them. The germline V gene has CDR1 MNHEY and CDR2 SMNVEV (reference sequence). The CDR3 loop spans 13 amino acids. DNA of the CDR3: TGTGCCAGCAGTTACAAAGAAGGCTACGAGCAGTACTTC. As protein: CASSYKEGYEQYF.

The chain links TRBV6-6 to TRBJ1-5, with TRBD1 matching over 9 bases. The J segment lost 8 bases and the V segment lost 2 bases, leaving 4 bases of the junction unmatched. The CDR3 has 14 residues. The germline V gene encodes CDR1 MNHNY and CDR2 SVGAGI (reference sequence). The CDR3 DNA reads TGTGCCAGCAGTTACGGACAGGGGCTGGAGCCCCAGCATTTT. Translation: CASSYGQGLEPQHF.

To note about this clone: Additional DNA sequences in this sample encode the identical CDR3. The V call is TRBV6-5, the J call TRBJ2-6; D is unclear. The germline CDR1 and CDR2 sequences are MNHEY and SVGAGI. CDR3 size: 15 residues. V lost 2 bases and J 0 bases, leaving 5 bases between the germline ends. As DNA, the CDR3 is TGTGCCAGCAGTTACGGGGACTCTGGGGCCAACGTCCTGACTTTC. Its translation is CASSYGDSGANVLTF.

The chain couples TRBV5-6 to TRBJ2-6, with D unclear. Germline V gene sequence: CDR1 SGHDT, CDR2 YYEEEE. V gave up 4 bases and J gave up 1 base, with 6 bases separating them. CDR3 length: 14 amino acids. The CDR3 reads CASSVTSGANVLTF. In DNA form, the CDR3 reads TGTGCCAGCAGCGTGACATCTGGGGCCAACGTCCTGACTTTC.

The rearrangement links TRBV18 to TRBJ2-7, with D possibly matching TRBD1 (5 bases). Trimming shortened V by 3 bases and J by 1 base, and 7 bases separated the two germline ends. Germline V gene data show CDR1 as KGHSH and CDR2 as LQKENI. The CDR3 consists of 13 residues. The DNA for the CDR3 is TGTGCCAGCTCACCCAGGGTATCCTACGAGCAGTACTTC. Amino acids: CASSPRVSYEQYF. Looking up the rest from reference TRBV18 and TRBJ2-7 gives the full variable domain: NAGVMQNPRHLVRRRGQEARLRCSPMKGHSHVYWYRQLPEEGLKFMVYLQKENIIDESGMPKERFSAEFPKEGPSILRIQQVVRGDSAAYFCASSPRVSYEQYFGPGTRLTVT.

The V gene is TRBV6-1, the J gene TRBJ2-3; 9 bases are shared with TRBD2. There are 15 residues in the CDR3. The V gene end was trimmed by 6 bases and the J gene end by 2 bases; junction bases not matched to a gene: 6. From germline, CDR1 is MNHNS and CDR2 SASEGT. The CDR3 sequence: CASSLSGRDTDTQYF. CDR3 coding DNA: TGTGCCAGCAGCCTTAGCGGGAGAGACACAGATACGCAGTATTTT.

The chain couples TRBV2 to TRBJ1-3; 8 nucleotides agree with TRBD1. This CDR3 has 17 residues. Germline V gene sequence: CDR1 SNHLY, CDR2 FYNNEI. V dropped 2 bases and J dropped 2; count of bases not matched to a gene: 8. The CDR3: CASSERGGQVAGNTIYF. For the CDR3, the DNA is TGTGCCAGCAGTGAACGCGGGGGACAGGTAGCTGGAAACACCATATATTTT.

V usage is TRBV6-5 and J usage is TRBJ2-7, with 10 bases fitting TRBD1. The CDR3 runs 15 residues. Losses at the gene ends were 5 bases for V and 3 bases for J; bases not matched to a gene: 7. Germline V gene data show CDR1 as MNHEY and CDR2 as SVGAGI. This chain's CDR3 is CASSIRTGGLYEQYF. In DNA, the CDR3 is TGTGCCAGCAGTATACGGACAGGGGGTCTCTACGAGCAGTACTTC.

This chain uses TRBV24-1 with TRBJ1-4; D is unclear. V was trimmed by 9 bases and J by 4 bases, leaving 5 bases between them. The CDR3 extends over 11 amino acids. The germline gives CDR1 KGHDR, CDR2 SFDVKD. The CDR3 loop is CATSDNEKLFF. CDR3 bases: TGTGCCACCTCGGATAATGAAAAACTGTTTTTT.

This chain joins TRBV4-1 and TRBJ2-4; D is possibly TRBD1 (6 bases). The V gene lost 2 bases and the J gene lost 8 bases, with 13 bases spanning the gap. The CDR3 is 14 amino acids. The germline gives CDR1 MGHRA, CDR2 YSYEKL. CDR3 region: CASSQQGLGDIQYF. The DNA for the CDR3 is TGCGCCAGCAGCCAACAGGGGCTCGGAGACATTCAGTACTTC.

The chain links TRBV19 to TRBJ1-6; 9 nucleotides line up with TRBD1. CDR3 length equals 15 residues. With V trimmed by 6 bases and J by 7 bases, 7 bases remained unmatched. Germline-derived CDR1 and CDR2 are LNHDA and SQIVND (reference sequence). The CDR3 loop is CASRPRTGENSPLHF. CDR3 coding DNA: TGTGCCAGTAGACCCCGGACAGGGGAGAATTCACCCCTCCACTTT.